These 9 T cell receptor beta chains originate from one sample sequenced in a study of blood T cells in healthy people across ages. The authors ran a second PCR of about 6 to 11 cycles using a sample-barcoded 5' primer and a J-beta primer mix. TCRdb re-called the 5' RACE reads through MiXCR, storing one row per CDR3 protein. The repertoire has 600,000 to 650,000 distinct CDR3 sequences, roughly three fifths of them found once; the top ten carry roughly 34%. Specimen: blood. The receptors stem from a man aged 55 to 70 in good health.

This chain connects TRBV3-1 to TRBJ2-7; 9 nucleotides agree with TRBD1. J lost 6 bases, V lost 1 base, and 4 bases had no gene match. The CDR3 is 14 amino acids. The germline CDR1 and CDR2 sequences are LGHDT and YNNKEL (reference sequence). In DNA, the CDR3 is TGTGCCAGCAGCCAAGGGGGACAGGGACGCGAGCAGTACTTC. As protein: CASSQGGQGREQYF.

The CDR3 sequence is CASSSGTGPQAAQYF. The CDR3 DNA reads TGTGCCAGCAGTTCCGGGACAGGTCCCCAGGCGGCCCAGTACTTC. The V call is TRBV12-3 or TRBV12-4, the J call TRBJ2-7; 8 bases are a match to TRBD1. The V segment lost 4 bases and the J segment 10 bases; nucleotides outside the gene matches: 15. The CDR3 runs 15 residues.

V usage is TRBV9 and J usage is TRBJ2-5; TRBD2 is a possible D gene (6 bases). CDR3 length equals 13 residues. V was pared by 4 bases and J by 7 bases, with 14 bases between. Germline values: CDR1 SGDLS, CDR2 YYNGEE. The CDR3 sequence is CASSNGPGGTQYF. Here the CDR3 DNA reads TGTGCCAGCAGCAACGGACCCGGGGGGACCCAGTACTTC.

This clonotype has more than one count but fewer than ten. The J gene is TRBJ2-1, the V gene TRBV20-1; D may be TRBD2 (5 bases). The CDR3 has 12 residues. The V end was cut by 6 bases, the J end by 5 bases, with 11 bases between. Germline CDR1 DFQATT, CDR2 SNEGSKA (reference sequence). The CDR3: CSAGRGDNEQFF. The CDR3 nucleotides are TGCAGTGCCGGCCGGGGAGACAATGAGCAGTTCTTC.

The rearrangement joins TRBV5-1 to TRBJ1-1; TRBD1 agrees at 7 bases. CDR3 length equals 14 residues. Trimming cost V 4 bases and J 6 bases; bases outside gene matches: 9. Germline V gene data show CDR1 as SGHRS and CDR2 as YFSETQ. The CDR3 DNA sequence: TGCGCCAGCAGCGACGACAGGGTCTACGCTGAAGCTTTCTTT. Translated, it gives CASSDDRVYAEAFF.

The rearrangement uses TRBV5-1 and TRBJ2-3; possible D gene TRBD2, 6 bases. The ends were cut back, 3 bases at V and 8 bases at J, with 13 bases in the middle. There are 13 residues in the CDR3. The germline V gene has CDR1 SGHRS and CDR2 YFSETQ. In DNA form, the CDR3 reads TGCGCCAGCAGCTCTAGCGCCCGTGGTACGCAGTATTTT. Protein sequence: CASSSSARGTQYF. The variable domain in full, with the rest retrieved from reference TRBV5-1 and TRBJ2-3, is KAGVTQTPRYLIKTRGQQVTLSCSPISGHRSVSWYQQTPGQGLQFLFEYFSETQRNKGNFPGRFSGRQFSNSRSEMNVSTLELGDSALYLCASSSSARGTQYFGPGTRLTVL.

This chain joins TRBV20-1 and TRBJ2-1; TRBD2 aligns across 8 bases. J gave up 4 bases and V 2 bases, and 7 bases lay outside the gene matches. The CDR3 contains 15 residues. Germline-derived CDR1 and CDR2 are DFQATT and SNEGSKA (reference sequence). The CDR3 DNA reads as TGCAGTGCTAGAACCCGGCGGGGGGTTTACAATGAGCAGTTCTTC. Protein: CSARTRRGVYNEQFF.

The J gene is TRBJ2-3, the V gene TRBV5-1, with a tentative D call TRBD2 (5 bases). Looked up from germline, CDR1 is SGHRS and CDR2 is YFSETQ. The CDR3 runs 15 residues. The ends were cut back, 1 base at V and 4 bases at J, with 13 bases in the middle. CDR3 nucleotides: TGCGCCAGCAGCTTGCTCGACCGGGAAGCAGATACGCAGTATTTT. It is translated as CASSLLDREADTQYF. Based on the CDR3 plus reference TRBV5-1 and TRBJ2-3, the full variable domain is KAGVTQTPRYLIKTRGQQVTLSCSPISGHRSVSWYQQTPGQGLQFLFEYFSETQRNKGNFPGRFSGRQFSNSRSEMNVSTLELGDSALYLCASSLLDREADTQYFGPGTRLTVL.

V and J are TRBV5-1 and TRBJ2-7; D tentatively fits TRBD1 or TRBD2 (5 bases each). The tail of the sequence fits TRBJ2-5 better, so the J call may be wrong. Germline CDR1 and CDR2: SGHRS and YFSETQ. CDR3 length: 17 amino acids. The CDR3 sequence is CASRAFSAAGTRETQYF. CDR3 bases: TGCGCCAGCAGGGCCTTCTCGGCCGCCGGGACGAGAGAGACCCAGTACTTC.